This TCR beta chain was sequenced for a study of T cell changes during pregnancy in multiple sclerosis. The repertoire was sequenced with immunoSEQ multiplex PCR; TCRdb's copy has only in-frame clones and lacks some. The sample holds about 110,000 clones; less than 95% are singletons and the top ten take around 0.8%. A word on this clone: This same CDR3 is encoded by further DNA sequences in the sample.

Germline V gene sequence: CDR1 SEHNR, CDR2 FQNEAQ (reference sequence). V lost 1 base and J 4 bases, leaving 8 bases between the germline ends. The CDR3 is made up of 14 amino acids. The sequence was collected from a female donor in good health, enrolled as a control in a pregnancy study. The rearrangement joins TRBV7-9 to TRBJ2-1; D not certain. This specimen was peripheral blood, taken in the third trimester of pregnancy. The CDR3 DNA is TGTGCCAGCAGCTTAGACACGACTTACAATGAGCAGTTCTTC. Encoded protein: CASSLDTTYNEQFF.